These T cell receptor beta chains were read from a single sample in a study of blood T cell repertoires in COVID-19. The data were produced by immunoSEQ multiplex PCR, yet TCRdb's version contains in-frame clones alone and is incomplete. The table has approximately 110,000 clones, 80% to 90% seen once. The sequencing input was peripheral blood. All receptors derive from a woman of 80 years or more with acute or convalescent COVID-19. Each CDR3 is given with its conserved first and last residue. Fields, in order: CDR3 protein, CDR3 DNA, clone size, D gene, V gene, J gene. The D gene is left open where the match is weak. Clone size is not always given. Where it is, it says once, few, many or a class for expanded clones.

CDR3 protein: CAWSPGDRNTEAFF; CDR3 DNA: TGTGCCTGGAGTCCAGGGGACAGGAACACTGAAGCTTTCTTT; clone size: NA; D gene: TRBD1; V gene: TRBV30; J gene: TRBJ1-1
CDR3 protein: CASSELAGTYNEQFF; CDR3 DNA: TGTGCCAGCAGCGAACTAGCGGGGACCTACAATGAGCAGTTCTTC; clone size: NA; D gene: TRBD2; V gene: TRBV9; J gene: TRBJ2-1
CDR3 protein: CASSGATGQGMLNTEAFF; CDR3 DNA: TGTGCCAGCAGTGGTGCTACGGGACAGGGGATGCTTAACACTGAAGCTTTCTTT; clone size: NA; D gene: TRBD1; V gene: TRBV6-1; J gene: TRBJ1-1
CDR3 protein: CSVETWDIQYF; CDR3 DNA: TGCAGCGTTGAGACTTGGGACATTCAGTACTTC; clone size: once; D gene: NA; V gene: TRBV29-1; J gene: TRBJ2-4
CDR3 protein: CASTNLRGYGYTF; CDR3 DNA: TGTGCCAGCACCAACCTCCGGGGCTATGGCTACACCTTC; clone size: NA; D gene: NA; V gene: TRBV12-3/TRBV12-4; J gene: TRBJ1-2
CDR3 protein: CATNCLRDRGSDEQYF; CDR3 DNA: TGTGCCACCAACTGCCTCCGGGACAGGGGTTCGGACGAGCAGTACTTC; clone size: NA; D gene: NA; V gene: TRBV21-1; J gene: TRBJ2-7
CDR3 protein: CASSLGTERDIQYF; CDR3 DNA: TGTGCCAGCAGCTTAGGGACAGAAAGGGACATTCAGTACTTC; clone size: once; D gene: NA; V gene: TRBV11-2; J gene: TRBJ2-4
CDR3 protein: CASTAGEGQSNTEAFF; CDR3 DNA: TGTGCCAGCACCGCGGGGGAAGGCCAATCGAACACTGAAGCTTTCTTT; clone size: NA; D gene: NA; V gene: TRBV13; J gene: TRBJ1-1
CDR3 protein: CASLERDSLSNQPQHF; CDR3 DNA: TGTGCCAGTCTCGAACGGGACAGCCTTAGCAATCAGCCCCAGCATTTT; clone size: NA; D gene: TRBD1; V gene: TRBV19; J gene: TRBJ1-5
CDR3 protein: CSVGDRSGYTF; CDR3 DNA: TGCAGCGTCGGGGACAGGAGCGGCTACACCTTC; clone size: NA; D gene: TRBD1; V gene: TRBV29-1; J gene: TRBJ1-2
CDR3 protein: CASSLEGRTSGGETQYF; CDR3 DNA: TGTGCCAGCAGCTTAGAGGGGCGGACTAGCGGGGGAGAGACCCAGTACTTC; clone size: NA; D gene: TRBD2; V gene: TRBV7-9; J gene: TRBJ2-5
CDR3 protein: CASSLAPGIYTEAFF; CDR3 DNA: TGTGCCAGCAGCTTGGCCCCCGGGATTTACACTGAAGCTTTCTTT; clone size: NA; D gene: NA; V gene: TRBV5-5; J gene: TRBJ1-1
CDR3 protein: CASSPRDTLYEQYF; CDR3 DNA: TGTGCCAGCAGCCCCCGGGACACCCTATACGAGCAGTACTTC; clone size: NA; D gene: NA; V gene: TRBV7-8; J gene: TRBJ2-7
CDR3 protein: CASSQENLLAGLSGANVLTF; CDR3 DNA: TGTGCCAGCAGCCAAGAGAATCTCCTAGCGGGGCTCTCTGGGGCCAACGTCCTGACTTTC; clone size: NA; D gene: TRBD2; V gene: TRBV4-2; J gene: TRBJ2-6
CDR3 protein: CASTAGAVSGTDTQYF; CDR3 DNA: TGTGCCAGCACCGCCGGAGCGGTGTCTGGCACAGATACGCAGTATTTT; clone size: NA; D gene: NA; V gene: TRBV7-8; J gene: TRBJ2-3
CDR3 protein: CASRRGGEDYGYTF; CDR3 DNA: TGTGCCAGCAGGAGGGGGGGAGAGGACTATGGCTACACCTTC; clone size: NA; D gene: NA; V gene: TRBV6-4; J gene: TRBJ1-2
CDR3 protein: CASQQLSNTEAFF; CDR3 DNA: TGTGCCAGTCAACAGCTATCGAACACTGAAGCTTTCTTT; clone size: NA; D gene: NA; V gene: TRBV19; J gene: TRBJ1-1
CDR3 protein: CASSQFGTGGRVYGYTF; CDR3 DNA: TGTGCCAGCAGCCAATTCGGCACAGGGGGCCGGGTCTATGGCTACACCTTC; clone size: NA; D gene: TRBD1; V gene: TRBV16; J gene: TRBJ1-2
CDR3 protein: CASRHPQVTYGYTF; CDR3 DNA: TGTGCCAGCAGACACCCTCAGGTCACCTATGGCTACACCTTC; clone size: NA; D gene: NA; V gene: TRBV28; J gene: TRBJ1-2
CDR3 protein: CASTGQSQETQYF; CDR3 DNA: TGTGCCAGCACGGGACAGTCGCAAGAGACCCAGTACTTC; clone size: NA; D gene: TRBD1; V gene: TRBV12-3/TRBV12-4; J gene: TRBJ2-5
CDR3 protein: CASSLGQWGAAEAFF; CDR3 DNA: TGTGCCAGCAGTTTGGGACAGTGGGGGGCCGCTGAAGCTTTCTTT; clone size: NA; D gene: TRBD1; V gene: TRBV28; J gene: TRBJ1-1
CDR3 protein: CASSLGQGTVNTEAFF; CDR3 DNA: TGTGCCAGCAGCTTGGGGCAGGGAACGGTGAACACTGAAGCTTTCTTT; clone size: NA; D gene: NA; V gene: TRBV5-4; J gene: TRBJ1-1
CDR3 protein: CASSVAGAAYEQYF; CDR3 DNA: TGTGCCAGCAGTGTGGCGGGGGCGGCCTACGAGCAGTACTTC; clone size: NA; D gene: NA; V gene: TRBV28; J gene: TRBJ2-7
CDR3 protein: CASSSAGGGGETQYF; CDR3 DNA: TGTGCCAGCAGTTCCGCGGGCGGGGGGGGAGAGACCCAGTACTTC; clone size: NA; D gene: TRBD2; V gene: TRBV28; J gene: TRBJ2-5
CDR3 protein: CASSLGGGDYGYTF; CDR3 DNA: TGTGCCAGCAGTTTAGGAGGGGGGGACTATGGCTACACCTTC; clone size: NA; D gene: NA; V gene: TRBV28; J gene: TRBJ1-2
CDR3 protein: CATQPGLAFETQYF; CDR3 DNA: TGTGCCACCCAACCGGGACTAGCTTTCGAGACCCAGTACTTC; clone size: NA; D gene: TRBD2; V gene: TRBV7-2; J gene: TRBJ2-5
CDR3 protein: CAWSSWNWRDRLEAQYF; CDR3 DNA: TGTGCCTGGAGTTCGTGGAACTGGAGGGACAGACTAGAGGCCCAGTACTTC; clone size: NA; D gene: NA; V gene: TRBV30; J gene: TRBJ2-5
CDR3 protein: CASSRGLLYEQYF; CDR3 DNA: TGTGCCAGCAGCCGGGGACTTTTGTACGAGCAGTACTTC; clone size: NA; D gene: NA; V gene: TRBV6-5; J gene: TRBJ2-7
CDR3 protein: CASSPGLGAKNIQYF; CDR3 DNA: TGTGCCAGCAGTCCGGGGTTGGGAGCCAAAAACATTCAGTACTTC; clone size: NA; D gene: NA; V gene: TRBV25-1; J gene: TRBJ2-4
CDR3 protein: CASSLGAGNGPQHF; CDR3 DNA: TGCGCCAGCAGCTTGGGGGCAGGCAATGGGCCCCAGCATTTT; clone size: NA; D gene: NA; V gene: TRBV5-1; J gene: TRBJ1-5
CDR3 protein: CASSLLDRGLSPLHF; CDR3 DNA: TGTGCCAGCAGCCTACTGGACAGGGGGCTTTCACCCCTCCACTTT; clone size: NA; D gene: TRBD1; V gene: TRBV7-3; J gene: TRBJ1-6
CDR3 protein: CASSFQVETQYF; CDR3 DNA: TGTGCCAGCAGCTTTCAGGTTGAGACCCAGTACTTC; clone size: NA; D gene: NA; V gene: TRBV5-8; J gene: TRBJ2-5
CDR3 protein: CASSESRQDYEQYF; CDR3 DNA: TGTGCCAGTAGTGAGAGTCGGCAGGACTACGAGCAGTACTTC; clone size: once; D gene: NA; V gene: TRBV19; J gene: TRBJ2-7
CDR3 protein: CASSAQGGSSYEQYF; CDR3 DNA: TGCGCCAGCAGCGCCCAGGGTGGGTCCTCCTACGAGCAGTACTTC; clone size: NA; D gene: NA; V gene: TRBV5-1; J gene: TRBJ2-7
CDR3 protein: CSAGRTNEQFF; CDR3 DNA: TGCAGTGCGGGCCGTACAAATGAGCAGTTCTTC; clone size: NA; D gene: NA; V gene: TRBV20-1; J gene: TRBJ2-1
CDR3 protein: CAISDGNQPQHF; CDR3 DNA: TGTGCCATCAGTGACGGCAATCAGCCCCAGCATTTT; clone size: NA; D gene: NA; V gene: TRBV10-3; J gene: TRBJ1-5
CDR3 protein: CASSSQLLTGGAEAFF; CDR3 DNA: TGTGCCAGCAGTTCCCAATTGCTGACAGGGGGCGCTGAAGCTTTCTTT; clone size: NA; D gene: TRBD1; V gene: TRBV28; J gene: TRBJ1-1
CDR3 protein: CASSRRDRGTSPLHF; CDR3 DNA: TGTGCCAGCAGCCGCCGGGACAGGGGTACGTCACCCCTCCACTTT; clone size: once; D gene: TRBD1; V gene: TRBV3-1/TRBV3-2; J gene: TRBJ1-6
CDR3 protein: CASSLDRGRGYTF; CDR3 DNA: TGTGCCAGCAGCCTGGACAGGGGTCGAGGCTACACCTTC; clone size: few; D gene: TRBD1; V gene: TRBV5-4; J gene: TRBJ1-2
CDR3 protein: CASSLVVGRAEKLFF; CDR3 DNA: TGTGCCAGCAGCTTAGTGGTGGGGCGTGCTGAAAAACTGTTTTTT; clone size: NA; D gene: NA; V gene: TRBV7-2; J gene: TRBJ1-4
CDR3 protein: CASSLTGSRSPLHF; CDR3 DNA: TGCGCCAGCAGCCTAACAGGGTCACGTTCACCCCTCCACTTT; clone size: NA; D gene: NA; V gene: TRBV5-1; J gene: TRBJ1-6
CDR3 protein: CASSPVNREAFF; CDR3 DNA: TGTGCCAGCTCACCCGTTAACAGGGAAGCTTTCTTT; clone size: NA; D gene: NA; V gene: TRBV18; J gene: TRBJ1-1
CDR3 protein: CASSQGGLVSDEQFF; CDR3 DNA: TGCGCCAGCAGCCAAGGCGGACTAGTAAGCGATGAGCAGTTCTTC; clone size: few; D gene: TRBD2; V gene: TRBV4-1; J gene: TRBJ2-1
CDR3 protein: CASSRDRGALYEQYF; CDR3 DNA: TGTGCCAGCAGCCGGGACAGGGGGGCTTTATACGAGCAGTACTTC; clone size: NA; D gene: TRBD1; V gene: TRBV2; J gene: TRBJ2-7
CDR3 protein: CASSLAGLSPLHF; CDR3 DNA: TGCGCCAGCAGCTTGGCAGGGCTTTCACCCCTCCACTTT; clone size: NA; D gene: NA; V gene: TRBV5-1; J gene: TRBJ1-6
CDR3 protein: CASSLGDSPNQPQHF; CDR3 DNA: TGTGCCAGCAGCTTGGGGGACAGCCCCAATCAGCCCCAGCATTTT; clone size: NA; D gene: TRBD1; V gene: TRBV7-9; J gene: TRBJ1-5
CDR3 protein: CASSYSYSIAGEQFF; CDR3 DNA: TGTGCCAGCAGTTACTCGTACTCTATAGCGGGTGAGCAGTTCTTC; clone size: NA; D gene: TRBD2; V gene: TRBV6-6; J gene: TRBJ2-1
CDR3 protein: CASSHRVEGYTF; CDR3 DNA: TGTGCCAGCAGTCACAGGGTCGAAGGCTACACCTTC; clone size: NA; D gene: NA; V gene: TRBV9; J gene: TRBJ1-2
CDR3 protein: CASSQGDFSGNTIYF; CDR3 DNA: TGTGCCAGCAGCCAGGGGGACTTCTCTGGAAACACCATATATTTT; clone size: NA; D gene: TRBD1; V gene: TRBV5-5; J gene: TRBJ1-3
CDR3 protein: CARSPDRGPGYTF; CDR3 DNA: TGTGCCAGAAGTCCAGACAGGGGGCCCGGCTACACCTTC; clone size: NA; D gene: TRBD1; V gene: TRBV6-5; J gene: TRBJ1-2
CDR3 protein: CASNGGVLTDTQYF; CDR3 DNA: TGTGCCAGTAACGGGGGGGTCCTCACAGATACGCAGTATTTT; clone size: NA; D gene: TRBD2; V gene: TRBV19; J gene: TRBJ2-3
CDR3 protein: CAWTRGGIGLGNSPLHF; CDR3 DNA: TGTGCCTGGACGCGCGGAGGTATAGGGCTCGGGAATTCACCCCTCCACTTT; clone size: once; D gene: NA; V gene: TRBV30; J gene: TRBJ1-6
CDR3 protein: CASSLGVTGSGNTIYF; CDR3 DNA: TGTGCCAGCAGCCTCGGAGTGACCGGCTCTGGAAACACCATATATTTT; clone size: NA; D gene: NA; V gene: TRBV7-2; J gene: TRBJ1-3
CDR3 protein: CASSQWPRAGNTGELFF; CDR3 DNA: TGTGCCAGTAGTCAATGGCCCCGGGCGGGAAACACCGGGGAGCTGTTTTTT; clone size: NA; D gene: NA; V gene: TRBV19; J gene: TRBJ2-2
CDR3 protein: CASSLSGTSTDTQYF; CDR3 DNA: TGTGCCAGCAGCTTATCAGGGACTAGCACAGATACGCAGTATTTT; clone size: NA; D gene: NA; V gene: TRBV7-3; J gene: TRBJ2-3
CDR3 protein: CASSTIAGGPVGEQFF; CDR3 DNA: TGCGCCAGCAGCACGATAGCGGGGGGGCCGGTGGGTGAGCAGTTCTTC; clone size: NA; D gene: TRBD2; V gene: TRBV5-1; J gene: TRBJ2-1
CDR3 protein: CASGQFFYGYTF; CDR3 DNA: TGTGCCAGCGGACAGTTCTTTTATGGCTACACCTTC; clone size: NA; D gene: NA; V gene: TRBV2; J gene: TRBJ1-2
CDR3 protein: CASSERTGGGEKLFF; CDR3 DNA: TGTGCCAGCAGTGAGAGGACAGGGGGCGGTGAAAAACTGTTTTTT; clone size: NA; D gene: TRBD1; V gene: TRBV2; J gene: TRBJ1-4